The text below deals with one TCR beta chain. The antigen remains undetermined. The data stem from a study of metastatic and nonmetastatic thyroid tumors. Overall study context: Where malignant and benign thyroid patients were concerned, repertoires were compared across blood and tumor or nodule tissue. Study-wide findings and caveats: Benign nodules reportedly had significantly lower TCR beta diversity than malignant thyroid tumors in blood and tumor.

Trimming cost V 0 bases and J 1 base; bases outside gene matches: 1. This CDR3 contains 17 residues. Germline CDR1 and CDR2: SGHVS and FQNEAQ. All patients were treatment-naive before thyroid surgery. Per the study methods: Built for papillary thyroid cancer, a distant-metastasis classifier drew on CDR3 differences across clinicopathological groups. TCRdb reanalyzed the PCR reads via MiXCR. In this record, the V and J calls reflect TCRdb's handling and not the investigators' own analysis. This sample has approximately 5,000 clones, with approximately 30% found just once. Sequenced: adjacent normal tissue. The chain carries TRBV7-8 and TRBJ1-6; TRBD1 aligns across 9 bases. The TCR was taken from a female donor with papillary thyroid cancer or a benign thyroid nodule (not recorded which). Some clones in this sample may be carry-over from other donors' samples. The CDR3 sequence: CASSLAGTGSYNSPLHF. In nucleotides, the CDR3 is TGTGCCAGCAGCTTAGCCGGGACAGGGTCCTATAATTCACCCCTCCACTTT.